These T cell receptor beta chains were read from a single sample in a study of shared clonotypes between healthy human individuals. Sequenced by immunoSEQ multiplex PCR; TCRdb stores in-frame clones only, minus some. The repertoire has about 1,800,000 clones, about 94% of them found once; the top ten carry 1% to 1.5%. Sample: naive CD8+ T cells sorted from blood. The receptors were gathered from a man aged 18 to 29 in good health. CDR3s include the opening cysteine and the closing phenylalanine or tryptophan. D genes are given only for firm matches. Clone size appears in some rows only: once, few, many, or a class for an expanded clone.

cdr3_nt	cdr3_aa	v_call	cdr3_length	clone_size	d_call	j_call
TGTGCCAGCAGCTGGGACAGGGGGCCCGAGCAGTACTTC	CASSWDRGPEQYF	TRBV5-4	13	NA	TRBD1	TRBJ2-7
TGCGCCAGCAGTAACTGGGCGTCCTCCTACGAGCAGTACTTC	CASSNWASSYEQYF	TRBV10-1	14	NA	NA	TRBJ2-7
TGTGCCAGCACCGGGACACTCCAAGAGACCCAGTACTTC	CASTGTLQETQYF	TRBV6-1	13	once	NA	TRBJ2-5
TGTGCCAGCAGCTTAGTTGGCGGGGAGCTGTTTTTT	CASSLVGGELFF	TRBV7-9	12	NA	NA	TRBJ2-2
TGTGCCAGCAGCTTGGGACAGGGCGCCTACGAGCAGTACTTC	CASSLGQGAYEQYF	TRBV7-9	14	NA	TRBD1	TRBJ2-7
TGTGCCAGCAGCTTAGGGGCAGTAGCAGGGGTCTATGGCTACACCTTC	CASSLGAVAGVYGYTF	TRBV11-2	16	NA	NA	TRBJ1-2
TGTGCCAGCAGTTTGGCTCCTGGGGCTGTGAACACTGAAGCTTTCTTT	CASSLAPGAVNTEAFF	TRBV27	16	NA	NA	TRBJ1-1
TGCGCCAGCAGCCAGACCCCTGAGGTGAGCTCCTATAATTCACCCCTCCACTTT	CASSQTPEVSSYNSPLHF	TRBV4-1	18	NA	NA	TRBJ1-6
TGTGCCAGCAGTACCTGGGACAGCCCGCCCTACGAGCAGTACTTC	CASSTWDSPPYEQYF	TRBV28	15	NA	TRBD1	TRBJ2-7
TGCGCCAGCAGCCAATTGGACAGGGGAAACACAGATACGCAGTATTTT	CASSQLDRGNTDTQYF	TRBV4-3	16	NA	TRBD1	TRBJ2-3
TGTGCCACCAGCAGAGTGCAGGGGGTGAACACTGAAGCTTTCTTT	CATSRVQGVNTEAFF	TRBV15	15	NA	TRBD1	TRBJ1-1
TGTGCCAGCAGTTTGGGTCTAGCGGGAACAAAGACAGATACGCAGTATTTT	CASSLGLAGTKTDTQYF	TRBV28	17	NA	TRBD2	TRBJ2-3
TGTGCCACCAGCAGAGATTCAGGAAACTACGAGCAGTACTTC	CATSRDSGNYEQYF	TRBV15	14	NA	NA	TRBJ2-7
TGTGCCAGCAGCATGTGGGACTTAGAGACCCAGTACTTC	CASSMWDLETQYF	TRBV9	13	NA	NA	TRBJ2-5
TGTGCCAGCAGCTTAGGAGCAGGGCCTAGCCCTGGCTACACCTTC	CASSLGAGPSPGYTF	TRBV13	15	NA	NA	TRBJ1-2
TGTGCCAGCAGTTCATTTGACGGGTTAAATGAAAAACTGTTTTTT	CASSSFDGLNEKLFF	TRBV27	15	NA	NA	TRBJ1-4
TGTGCCAGCAGTGAAGTGGAGACCGCATTCGGTCGGCAGTACTTC	CASSEVETAFGRQYF	TRBV6-1	15	NA	NA	TRBJ2-7
TGTGCCACCAGCATACGGACAGGGATTGACGAGCAGTACTTC	CATSIRTGIDEQYF	TRBV15	14	NA	TRBD1	TRBJ2-7
TGTGCCAGCAGCCAAGTATATGGGGTAGACTATGGCTACACCTTC	CASSQVYGVDYGYTF	TRBV14	15	NA	NA	TRBJ1-2
TGCGCCAGCAGCGACCGCCCTGAGGTGAACACTGAAGCTTTCTTT	CASSDRPEVNTEAFF	TRBV5-1	15	NA	NA	TRBJ1-1
TGTGCCAGCAGCTTAGTAGTAGCGGGAGAGACAGATACGCAGTATTTT	CASSLVVAGETDTQYF	TRBV7-2	16	NA	TRBD2	TRBJ2-3
TGTGCCAGCAGCCCTGGTCGGGCCGGGGAGCTGTTTTTT	CASSPGRAGELFF	TRBV11-2	13	NA	NA	TRBJ2-2